These 28 T cell receptor beta chains were sequenced from one sample in a study of identical twins. TCRdb re-derived calls from the 5' RACE reads in MiXCR, one entry per CDR3 protein. The sample lists hundreds of thousands of distinct CDR3 sequences, approximately 21% occurring once. This same sample was also part of a study on T cells expressing NK-cell markers.

What was sequenced was PBMCs. Receptor source: a woman between 18 and 29 years old in good health.

V gene TRBV20-1 combines with J gene TRBJ2-3, with D unclear. Between the trimmed V and J ends, which lost 4 bases and 4 bases, there was a span of 9 bases. CDR3 size: 12 residues. Looked up from germline, CDR1 is DFQATT and CDR2 is SNEGSKA (reference sequence). The CDR3 here is CSATDAADTQYF. CDR3 in DNA: TGCAGTGCTACCGATGCGGCAGATACGCAGTATTTT.

In this sample, this clonotype turned up a few times. The V call is TRBV12-3 or TRBV12-4, the J call TRBJ1-2; D may be TRBD1 (6 bases). The CDR3 sequence is 14 residues long. The V end lost 8 bases, the J end lost 4 bases, and 17 bases lay between the germline ends. CDR3 coding DNA: TGTGCCAGCCACACGACGGGGGCCGGCTATGGCTACACCTTC. Its protein product is CASHTTGAGYGYTF.

This clonotype was detected a few times. The chain links TRBV20-1 to TRBJ1-6, with D possibly TRBD1 on 5 matching bases. Germline CDR1 is DFQATT and CDR2 is SNEGSKA (reference sequence). Between the trimmed V and J ends, which lost 3 bases and 6 bases, there was a span of 6 bases. This CDR3 has 12 residues. The DNA for the CDR3 is TGCAGTGCTAGTGGGGGTAATTCACCCCTCCACTTT. Translating it yields CSASGGNSPLHF.

The chain is built from TRBV12-5 and TRBJ2-1; D perhaps matches TRBD2 (6 bases). The germline V gene encodes CDR1 LGHNT and CDR2 FRNRAP. Trimming cost V 5 bases and J 1 base, with 15 bases left between them. The CDR3 extends over 16 amino acids. CDR3 DNA sequence: TGTGCTAGTGGTCCCCCCTATGGGGGGTCCTACAATGAGCAGTTCTTC. This gives the protein CASGPPYGGSYNEQFF.

This clonotype has a handful of counts. The rearrangement uses TRBV6-1 and TRBJ2-1; possibly TRBD2 for D (5 bases). CDR1 is MNHNS and CDR2 is SASEGT in the germline V gene. V was clipped by 1 base and J by 10 bases, with 17 bases between them. The CDR3 covers 15 residues. The DNA of the CDR3 is TGTGCCAGCAGTGAAGAACCCGCCCTAGCTCGAGAGCAGTTCTTC. As protein: CASSEEPALAREQFF.

About this clonotype: One end of the junction does not line up with germline, which may come from a read error. CDR3 nucleotide sequence: TGTGCCACCCACAGACCGACGGATCCTCCCCTCTTC. Its translation is CATHRPTDPPLF. The chain joins TRBV27 to TRBJ2-1, with D uncertain. Germline lookup yields CDR1 MNHEY and CDR2 SMNVEV (reference sequence). CDR3 length equals 12 residues.

The chain couples TRBV5-1 to TRBJ2-5, with D tentatively TRBD2 (7 bases). This CDR3 spans 16 amino acids. Germline values: CDR1 SGHRS, CDR2 YFSETQ. Between the trimmed V and J ends, which lost 4 bases and 5 bases, there was a span of 21 bases. The CDR3 here is CASSKVLVGGRETQYF. CDR3 nucleotides: TGCGCCAGCAGCAAGGTCTTGGTCGGGGGGCGGGAGACCCAGTACTTC.

This clonotype was found once. The chain couples TRBV29-1 to TRBJ1-2, with TRBD1 matching over 7 bases. Germline assignment: CDR1 SQVTM and CDR2 ANQGSEA. The CDR3 totals 14 residues. J gave up 4 bases and V 3 bases, and 8 bases lay outside the gene matches. CDR3 sequence reads: CSVDPTGTAYGYTF. CDR3 coding DNA: TGCAGCGTTGACCCGACCGGGACAGCCTATGGCTACACCTTC.

This clonotype came up a few times. The chain links TRBV12-3 or TRBV12-4 to TRBJ2-5; unclear D gene. This CDR3 comprises 14 residues. Trimming cost V 4 bases and J 1 base, with 10 bases left between them. The CDR3 reads CASSSIDGQETQYF. CDR3 sequence (DNA): TGTGCCAGCAGTTCGATTGACGGCCAAGAGACCCAGTACTTC.

This clonotype was detected a few times. V gene TRBV5-1 combines with J gene TRBJ1-2, with D possibly matching TRBD1 (5 bases). Germline V gene sequence: CDR1 SGHRS, CDR2 YFSETQ. The CDR3 spans 15 residues. V gave up 4 bases and J gave up 1 base, with 14 bases separating them. CDR3 sequence: CASSPRGDGNYGYTF. The CDR3 DNA reads as TGCGCCAGCAGCCCCCGGGGGGACGGTAACTATGGCTACACCTTC.

In this sample, this clonotype turned up a few times. The chain employs TRBV5-5 and TRBJ1-5, with TRBD1 matching 7 bases. Germline CDR1 SGHKS, CDR2 YYEKEE (reference sequence). The trim removed 2 bases at V and 5 bases at J, leaving 7 bases unmatched. The CDR3 runs 15 residues. In nucleotides, the CDR3 is TGTGCCAGCAGCTTCCGACAGGGTGGGCATCAGCCCCAGCATTTT. Translating gives CASSFRQGGHQPQHF.

The CDR3 is CASSRGLAGNLYNEQFF. The CDR3 DNA reads TGCGCCAGCAGCCGGGGACTAGCGGGAAACCTATACAATGAGCAGTTCTTC. This chain uses TRBV5-1 with TRBJ2-1; 13 positions match TRBD2. Trimming took 4 bases from V and 4 from J; bases not matched to a gene: 8. Per the germline V gene, CDR1 is SGHRS and CDR2 is YFSETQ. This CDR3 spans 17 amino acids.

V usage is TRBV20-1 and J usage is TRBJ2-7; 11 bases are shared with TRBD2. V shed 3 bases, J shed 3 bases, and the junction held 4 bases outside the gene matches. Per the germline V gene, CDR1 is DFQATT and CDR2 is SNEGSKA (reference sequence). The CDR3 is made up of 14 amino acids. This CDR3 reads CSARRLAGYYEQYF. CDR3 bases: TGCAGTGCTAGGAGACTAGCGGGGTACTACGAGCAGTACTTC.

The chain links TRBV12-3 or TRBV12-4 to TRBJ2-2; D is ambiguous. The CDR3 totals 14 residues. With 7 bases removed from V and 4 bases from J, the gap between germline ends came to 13 bases. CDR3 sequence (DNA): TGTGCCAGCACCCTCGGCGACTCCACCGGGGAGCTGTTTTTT. It codes for CASTLGDSTGELFF.

In this sample, this clonotype turned up a few times. V and J are TRBV20-1 and TRBJ1-5, with D maybe TRBD1 (5 bases). V shed 3 bases and J shed 2 bases, with 14 bases lying between them. Germline loops: CDR1 DFQATT, CDR2 SNEGSKA (reference sequence). The CDR3 loop spans 15 amino acids. CDR3 loop: CSASPAPGGNQPQHF. The CDR3 region has the DNA TGCAGTGCTAGCCCGGCACCGGGGGGCAATCAGCCCCAGCATTTT.

J is TRBJ2-1 and V is TRBV3-1; 8 bases map to TRBD2. V lost 4 bases, J lost 8 bases, and 7 bases stayed unmatched. CDR3 length: 14 residues. The germline gives CDR1 LGHDT, CDR2 YNNKEL (reference sequence). The CDR3 spells CASSLSGGAYEQFF. In nucleotides, the CDR3 is TGTGCCAGCAGCCTTTCGGGGGGGGCGTATGAGCAGTTCTTC.

The V and J genes are TRBV2 and TRBJ1-5; the D is unclear. This CDR3 comprises 12 residues. Germline CDR1 and CDR2: SNHLY and FYNNEI. V lost 5 bases, J lost 9 bases, and 11 bases lay in between. The CDR3, as DNA: TGTGCCAGCAGTTACGTGACCGGGCCCCAGCATTTT. As protein: CASSYVTGPQHF.

The V gene is TRBV7-9, the J gene TRBJ2-1; 8 bases line up with TRBD1. The germline V gene has CDR1 SEHNR and CDR2 FQNEAQ (reference sequence). V trimming: 6 bases; J trimming: 9 bases; junction bases outside the gene matches: 10. The CDR3 is 14 amino acids. CDR3 DNA sequence: TGTGCCAGCAGTATCCAGGGGGCGCAGGGTGAGCAGTTCTTC. It translates to CASSIQGAQGEQFF.

This clonotype came up many times. The chain joins TRBV5-6 to TRBJ1-1; 7 positions match TRBD1. The CDR3 extends over 14 amino acids. V shed 0 bases, J shed 5 bases, and the junction held 4 bases outside the gene matches. In germline, CDR1 is SGHDT, CDR2 YYEEEE. The CDR3 reads CASSLVPTGTEAFF. The CDR3 nucleotides are TGTGCCAGCAGCTTGGTCCCGACAGGGACTGAAGCTTTCTTT.

This clonotype has only a few counts. The genes are TRBV6-1 and TRBJ1-1; 9 positions match TRBD1. CDR1 MNHNS and CDR2 SASEGT come from the germline V gene. The J segment lost 4 bases and the V segment lost 5 bases, leaving 14 bases of the junction unmatched. The CDR3 totals 17 residues. CDR3 region: CASSPGTGTSFSTEAFF. Written as DNA, the CDR3 is TGTGCCAGCAGTCCCGGGACAGGGACCAGTTTTAGCACTGAAGCTTTCTTT.

V and J are TRBV5-1 and TRBJ1-1; tentatively, D is TRBD1 (6 bases). The germline V gene encodes CDR1 SGHRS and CDR2 YFSETQ. Trimming removed 1 base from V and 5 bases from J, with 15 bases in between. The CDR3 loop spans 15 amino acids. The CDR3 region has the DNA TGCGCCAGCAGCTTGTTTTCCGGACAGCAGACTGAAGCTTTCTTT. This codes for CASSLFSGQQTEAFF.

This clonotype was counted between two and nine times. The V gene is TRBV12-3 or TRBV12-4, the J gene TRBJ2-7; D is perhaps TRBD1 (5 bases). V was cut by 7 bases and J by 4 bases, with 11 bases left in between. The CDR3 runs to 12 residues. The CDR3 nucleotides are TGTGCCAGCACCATAGACAGTTACGAGCAGTACTTC. This translates into CASTIDSYEQYF.

This clonotype was counted ten times or more. This sequence joins TRBV7-9 and TRBJ1-2; D is ambiguous. The CDR3 totals 14 residues. The V gene's germline CDR1 is SEHNR and CDR2 FQNEAQ (reference sequence). V shed 3 bases and J shed 0 bases, with 8 bases lying between them. This chain's CDR3 is CASSFQESNYGYTF. As DNA, the CDR3 is TGTGCCAGCAGCTTTCAGGAATCTAACTATGGCTACACCTTC.

Details on this clonotype: An end of the junction differs from the germline gene, which may be a read error. V usage is TRBV15 and J usage is TRBJ2-7, with 9 bases matching TRBD2. Germline CDR1 is LNHNV and CDR2 is YYDKDF (reference sequence). The CDR3 spans 12 residues. CDR3: CATSREEGLAHF. The CDR3 DNA follows: TGTGCCACCAGCAGAGAAGAGGGACTAGCTCACTTC.

The V and J genes are TRBV7-4 and TRBJ2-1; 7 bases map to TRBD2. The CDR3 contains 17 residues. The V segment lost 10 bases and the J segment 3 bases; nucleotides outside the gene matches: 18. Germline V gene sequence: CDR1 SGHVT, CDR2 SQSDAQ. CDR3 in amino acids: CATKEGGPGYNYNEQFF. The CDR3 DNA sequence: TGTGCCACCAAGGAGGGAGGGCCAGGATACAACTACAATGAGCAGTTCTTC.

In its sample, this clonotype was seen once. The V gene is TRBV7-8, the J gene TRBJ2-7; D unresolved. CDR1 is SGHVS, CDR2 FQNEAQ, per germline. The CDR3 extends over 15 amino acids. V was trimmed by 2 bases and J by 4 bases, leaving 15 bases between them. CDR3 sequence: CASSLTAWSAYEQYF. The DNA of the CDR3 is TGTGCCAGCAGCTTAACAGCTTGGAGTGCGTACGAGCAGTACTTC.

V and J are TRBV20-1 and TRBJ1-3, with D unresolved. Trimming cost V 4 bases and J 2 bases, with 9 bases left between them. CDR1 DFQATT and CDR2 SNEGSKA come from the germline V gene (reference sequence). This CDR3 has 13 amino acids. This CDR3 reads CSAIGVTGNTIYF. As DNA, the CDR3 is TGCAGTGCTATAGGTGTGACTGGAAACACCATATATTTT.

The chain carries TRBV20-1 and TRBJ2-3, with a possible D match to TRBD1 (6 bases). The CDR3 is 20 residues long. Germline V gene sequence: CDR1 DFQATT, CDR2 SNEGSKA (reference sequence). V was clipped by 1 base and J by 4 bases, with 30 bases between them. The CDR3 DNA reads as TGCAGTGCTAGAGGGGGATGGGGCAGGGGCGCCGGGCAAATGGCAGATACGCAGTATTTT. This codes for CSARGGWGRGAGQMADTQYF.